These 2 T cell receptor beta chains were sequenced from one sample in a study of blood T cell repertoires in COVID-19 (dated by TCRdb to about 2020). The library was produced with the immunoSEQ multiplex PCR assay. Imported from immuneACCESS, the table was reduced by TCRdb to in-frame sequences with V and J called. These copies leave out some clones; in studies compared against another copy, an unresolved V gene accounts for under half, and the cause of the remainder is not known. The sample table shows about 280,000 clones, and 85% to 90% are seen once. About 4% of the sample comes from the top ten. The sample was PBMCs or T cells enriched from blood (not recorded which). All receptors derive from a woman between 25 and 40 years old with acute COVID-19.

CDR3 DNA: TGCGCCAGCAGCCAAGGTCAGGGGGCTGATGAGCAGTTCTTC. It yields the protein CASSQGQGADEQFF. The chain combines TRBV4-3 with TRBJ2-1; TRBD1 agrees at 8 bases. The CDR3 is 14 residues long. Unmatched junction bases numbered 4, after V lost 1 base and J lost 8 bases. Germline-derived CDR1 and CDR2 are LGHNA and YSLEER.

The genes are TRBV28 and TRBJ1-5; D is unresolved. Trimming took off 2 bases at V and 0 bases at J, with 11 bases between the two ends. Germline V gives CDR1 MDHEN, CDR2 SYDVKM. This CDR3 is 16 amino acids long. This CDR3 is CASSLLQLNSNQPQHF. The CDR3 nucleotides are TGTGCCAGCAGTTTACTACAGCTCAATAGCAATCAGCCCCAGCATTTT.